This TCR beta chain was observed in a study of blood T cell repertoires in COVID-19. Study context: Acute and convalescent COVID-19 samples came from the United States, Italy and Spain. Sample material is recorded as cDNA or gDNA derived from T cells, B-cell-depleted T cells, or PBMCs.

As handled by the study authors: Nucleated cell counts were estimated from reference gene primer amplification. This table comes from immunoSEQ multiplex PCR, and its TCRdb copy is limited to in-frame clones, with some not included. The V and J calls and clone size come from that table; D and trimming were worked out from the DNA. The sample shows over 75,000 clones, 85% to 90% of them seen only once. Germline V gene data show CDR1 as SGHTA and CDR2 as FQGNSA. The trim removed 5 bases at V and 1 base at J, leaving 6 bases unmatched. The CDR3 runs 15 residues. The chain carries TRBV7-2 and TRBJ2-3, with 7 bases matching TRBD2. The TCR was taken from a human donor with active COVID-19. The donor label of this sample is uncertain. The sequenced sample was peripheral blood. The CDR3 region has the DNA TGTGCCAGCAGCCTTAGAAGCGGGGGCACAGATACGCAGTATTTT. It is translated as CASSLRSGGTDTQYF.